The 7 T cell receptor beta chains reported below all come from one sample, sequenced in a study of monozygotic twins with inflammatory bowel disease. From its re-call of the 5' RACE reads, TCRdb lists each CDR3 protein once, without DNA. This sample contains 300,000 to 350,000 distinct CDR3 sequences. The sample consisted of blood. These receptors were obtained from a human donor with ulcerative colitis or Crohn's disease, or a healthy co-twin of an affected twin (not recorded which).

V gene TRBV7-9 combines with J gene TRBJ1-2; TCRdb's assignment of TRBD1 cannot be checked, as there is no DNA. Germline V gene sequence: CDR1 SEHNR, CDR2 FQNEAQ (reference sequence). CDR3 length equals 15 residues. The CDR3 sequence is CASSSIQKWGDGYTF.

V usage is TRBV4-1 and J usage is TRBJ1-1; TCRdb calls TRBD1, which cannot be checked without DNA. Germline V gene sequence: CDR1 MGHRA, CDR2 YSYEKL. This CDR3 contains 17 residues. The CDR3 region is CASSLRQGGSMNTEAFF.

V is TRBV20-1 and J is TRBJ1-5; TCRdb lists TRBD1, though no DNA is available to test this call. The CDR3 contains 15 residues. The V gene's germline CDR1 is DFQATT and CDR2 SNEGSKA (reference sequence). This chain's CDR3 is CSAASGQTLNQPQHF.

CDR3 protein: CASSLALLETQYF. V is TRBV7-9 and J is TRBJ2-5. Per the germline V gene, CDR1 is SEHNR and CDR2 is FQNEAQ (reference sequence). This CDR3 contains 13 residues.

This chain joins TRBV20-1 and TRBJ2-7; the TRBD1 assignment by TCRdb is unverifiable without DNA. The CDR3 consists of 15 residues. Germline V gene sequence: CDR1 DFQATT, CDR2 SNEGSKA (reference sequence). The CDR3 here is CSASHHFSTGGEQYF.

V gene TRBV7-6 combines with J gene TRBJ2-7; the D call from TCRdb, TRBD2, cannot be confirmed without DNA. This CDR3 is 14 amino acids long. Germline values: CDR1 SGHVS, CDR2 FNYEAQ. The CDR3 sequence: CASSSRTSLGEQYF.

This rearrangement joins TRBV20-1 to TRBJ2-5. The CDR3 runs 13 residues. Germline V lookup: CDR1 DFQATT, CDR2 SNEGSKA (reference sequence). This CDR3 is CSARTGSEETQYF.